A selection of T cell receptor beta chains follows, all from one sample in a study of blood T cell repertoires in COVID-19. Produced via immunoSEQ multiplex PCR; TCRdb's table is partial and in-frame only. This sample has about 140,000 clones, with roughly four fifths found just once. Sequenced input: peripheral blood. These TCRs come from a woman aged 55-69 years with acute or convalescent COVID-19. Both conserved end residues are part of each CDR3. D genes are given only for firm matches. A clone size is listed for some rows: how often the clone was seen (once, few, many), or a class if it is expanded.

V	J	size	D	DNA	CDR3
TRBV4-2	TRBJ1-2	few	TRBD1	TGTGCCAGCAGCCAAGTACCAGGGGGCTTGTTTGGCTACACCTTC	CASSQVPGGLFGYTF
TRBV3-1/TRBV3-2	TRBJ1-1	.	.	TGTGCCAGCAGCAGAGGGGGGGTTGAAGCTTTCTTT	CASSRGGVEAFF
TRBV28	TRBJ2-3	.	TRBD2	TGTGCCAGCAGGGCTCCGGGACTAGCTTTGAAAGATACGCAGTATTTT	CASRAPGLALKDTQYF
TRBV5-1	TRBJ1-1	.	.	TGCGCCAGCAGCTTGGTTCCCCTAGACGGGATGAACACTGAAGCTTTCTTT	CASSLVPLDGMNTEAFF
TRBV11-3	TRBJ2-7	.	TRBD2	TGTGCCAGCAGCAGGGCAGGACTAGCTGGTTCGCAGTACTTC	CASSRAGLAGSQYF
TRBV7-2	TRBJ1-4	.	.	TGTGCCAGCAGCTACATATCACGAGAAAAACTGTTTTTT	CASSYISREKLFF
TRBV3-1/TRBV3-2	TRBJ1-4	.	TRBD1	TGTGCCAGCAGCCAAGAGGCAGGGGGGAATGAAAAACTGTTTTTT	CASSQEAGGNEKLFF
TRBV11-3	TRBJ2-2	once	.	TGTGCCAGCAGCTTTATGAATGAGTGGGAGCTGTTTTTT	CASSFMNEWELFF
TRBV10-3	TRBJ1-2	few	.	TGTGCCATCAGTGAGTCGAACAGGGCCTATGGCTACACCTTC	CAISESNRAYGYTF
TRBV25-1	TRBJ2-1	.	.	TGTGCCAACCTAGGATGGGACAATGAGCAGTTCTTC	CANLGWDNEQFF
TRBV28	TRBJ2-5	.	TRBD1	TGTGCCAGCAGTAGGCGGACAGGGATTGGAGAGACCCAGTACTTC	CASSRRTGIGETQYF
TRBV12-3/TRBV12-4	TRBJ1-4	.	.	TGTGCCAGCAGTTTACAGAAGGGAGGACTGTTTTTT	CASSLQKGGLFF
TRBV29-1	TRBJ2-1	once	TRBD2	TGCAGCGCCGATAGCGGGAGCTCCTACAATGAGCAGTTCTTC	CSADSGSSYNEQFF
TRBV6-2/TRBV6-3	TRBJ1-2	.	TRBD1	TGTGCCAGCAGTTACGAGGGACAGCAATATGGCTACACCTTC	CASSYEGQQYGYTF
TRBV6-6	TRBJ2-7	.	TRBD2	TGTGCCAGCAGCCTACTAGCGGGAGAGCAGTACTTC	CASSLLAGEQYF